One sample yielded the 10 T cell receptor beta chains listed below, sequenced in a study of blood T cell repertoires in COVID-19. Sequencing used immunoSEQ multiplex PCR; TCRdb keeps in-frame clones, though not all of them. The repertoire holds roughly 270,000 clones, with roughly 80% as singletons. Material for sequencing was PBMCs or T cells enriched from blood (not recorded which). The source is a middle-aged man who had been exposed to COVID-19.

Only one count was recorded for this clone. The rearrangement links TRBV11-3 to TRBJ2-1, with 7 bases identical to TRBD1. CDR1 and CDR2 (germline): SGHNT, YENEEA. This CDR3 spans 12 amino acids. V lost 7 bases, J lost 5 bases, and 2 bases stayed unmatched. The CDR3 loop is CASKTGNNEQFF. CDR3 sequence (DNA): TGTGCCAGCAAGACAGGGAACAATGAGCAGTTCTTC.

The CDR3 reads CASSRAGAQNQPQHF. CDR3 nucleotides: TGTGCCAGCTCGCGGGCAGGGGCCCAGAATCAGCCCCAGCATTTT. V gene TRBV18 combines with J gene TRBJ1-5, with a weak D call TRBD1 (6 bases). CDR3 length: 15 amino acids. Germline CDR1 and CDR2: KGHSH and LQKENI. V lost 6 bases, J lost 4 bases, and 16 bases lay in between.

In its sample, this clone was seen a few times. The chain has TRBV24-1 and TRBJ2-3; 8 nucleotides align to TRBD1. The CDR3 has 17 amino acids. Trimming removed 4 bases from V and 1 base from J; junction bases left unmatched: 9. Germline V gene lookup returns CDR1 KGHDR and CDR2 SFDVKD. CDR3 DNA: TGTGCCACCAGTGAACCTGGACAGGGCCTCGGCACAGATACGCAGTATTTT. This translates into CATSEPGQGLGTDTQYF.

CDR3 amino acids: CASSPSRGQPQHF. CDR3 DNA sequence: TGTGCCAGCTCACCATCCAGGGGTCAGCCCCAGCATTTT. This rearrangement joins TRBV18 to TRBJ1-5; D perhaps matches TRBD1 (6 bases). The CDR3 contains 13 residues. Per germline, CDR1 KGHSH and CDR2 LQKENI. Trimming shortened V by 2 bases and J by 6 bases, and 8 bases separated the two germline ends.

The rearrangement links TRBV6-9 to TRBJ2-3; possibly TRBD2 for D (5 bases). Germline assignment: CDR1 MNHGY and CDR2 SVAAGI. Trimming pared 3 bases from V and 0 bases from J, leaving 10 bases between. This CDR3 is built from 15 residues. CDR3 sequence reads: CASSYDRGSTDTQYF. CDR3 bases: TGTGCCAGCAGTTACGACCGAGGGAGCACAGATACGCAGTATTTT.

The V gene is TRBV6-4, the J gene TRBJ1-1; D gene uncertain. Germline V CDR1 and CDR2: MRHNA, SNTAGT. The ends were cut back, 8 bases at V and 0 bases at J, with 10 bases in the middle. This CDR3 has 13 residues. The chain's CDR3 is CASYGKMNTEAFF. The CDR3 DNA reads as TGTGCCAGCTACGGGAAGATGAACACTGAAGCTTTCTTT.

The genes are TRBV25-1 and TRBJ1-2, with 8 bases matching TRBD1. The CDR3 totals 16 residues. Germline lookup yields CDR1 MGHDK and CDR2 SYGVNS. Trimming took 4 bases from V and 4 from J; bases not matched to a gene: 11. The CDR3 sequence: CASSVLLQGTGYGYTF. In DNA, the CDR3 is TGTGCCAGCAGTGTCCTCCTACAGGGGACAGGCTATGGCTACACCTTC.

The chain employs TRBV5-1 and TRBJ2-3; TRBD2 matches at 10 bases. V lost 3 bases to trimming and J lost 4 bases; unmatched junction nucleotides: 2. This CDR3 has 14 residues. The V gene's germline CDR1 is SGHRS and CDR2 YFSETQ. CDR3 residues: CASSSSGSSDTQYF. CDR3 DNA: TGCGCCAGCAGCTCTAGCGGGAGCTCAGATACGCAGTATTTT.

The rearrangement joins TRBV7-9 to TRBJ2-5, with 11 bases lining up with TRBD2. The CDR3 is made up of 17 amino acids. The V and J ends lost 5 bases and 2 bases, in that order; junction bases with no gene match: 10. The germline V gene encodes CDR1 SEHNR and CDR2 FQNEAQ (reference sequence). The DNA of the CDR3 is TGTGCCAGCAGCCCGGGACTAGCGGCAGGGGGGCAAGAGACCCAGTACTTC. This codes for CASSPGLAAGGQETQYF.

This chain uses TRBV6-5 with TRBJ1-1; the match to TRBD1 covers 7 bases. Germline-derived CDR1 and CDR2 are MNHEY and SVGAGI. The CDR3 is made up of 12 amino acids. V shed 11 bases, J shed 11 bases, and the junction held 14 bases outside the gene matches. DNA for the CDR3: TGTGCCCGGATCCGGGACAGAGGGGAGGCTTTCTTT. Translating gives CARIRDRGEAFF.